These 29 T cell receptor beta chains came from one sample sequenced in a study of identical twins. TCRdb used MiXCR to reprocess the 5' RACE reads, holding one entry per CDR3 protein. The table lists some 500,000 distinct CDR3 sequences, over 11% of them singletons, with approximately 0.98% in the top ten. A further study also used this sample, focusing on yellow fever vaccine responses in identical twins.

The source material was CD4+ T cells sorted from blood. Receptor source: a woman between 18 and 29 years old in good health.

This clonotype was counted only a few times. The chain carries TRBV24-1 and TRBJ2-1; TRBD1 might be the D (6 bases). V shed 5 bases and J shed 6 bases, with 16 bases lying between them. The CDR3 contains 15 residues. Looked up from germline, CDR1 is KGHDR and CDR2 is SFDVKD. CDR3 amino acids: CATSVGQSSVNEQFF. DNA of the CDR3: TGTGCCACCAGTGTCGGACAGTCCTCAGTCAATGAGCAGTTCTTC.

This clonotype was observed a few times. The chain carries TRBV12-3 or TRBV12-4 and TRBJ2-7; 9 bases agree with TRBD2. Trimming took 1 base from V and 0 from J; bases not matched to a gene: 7. The CDR3 contains 17 residues. CDR3 sequence: CASSLGKAGGFSYEQYF. The CDR3 DNA reads as TGTGCCAGCAGTTTAGGCAAAGCGGGGGGCTTCTCCTACGAGCAGTACTTC.

The chain joins TRBV6-1 to TRBJ1-5, with D perhaps matching TRBD1 (5 bases). This CDR3 has 16 amino acids. Deletions cut 6 bases from V and 1 base from J, with 16 bases between. CDR1 and CDR2 (germline): MNHNS, SASEGT. The CDR3 protein is CASRGDQGRSNQPQHF. CDR3 bases: TGTGCCAGCAGGGGGGACCAAGGTAGAAGCAATCAGCCCCAGCATTTT.

This chain uses TRBV20-1 with TRBJ1-6; TRBD1 matches at 9 bases. V shed 2 bases, J shed 7 bases, and the junction held 3 bases outside the gene matches. From germline, CDR1 is DFQATT and CDR2 SNEGSKA (reference sequence). The CDR3 totals 14 residues. CDR3 loop: CSARPGQGNSPLHF. The CDR3 bases are TGCAGTGCTAGACCAGGACAGGGGAATTCACCCCTCCACTTT.

In this sample, this clonotype turned up a few times. The V call is TRBV6-4, the J call TRBJ1-5, with TRBD1 as a possible D gene (5 bases). Trimming pared 6 bases from V and 5 bases from J, leaving 14 bases between. The V gene's germline CDR1 is MRHNA and CDR2 SNTAGT. There are 14 residues in the CDR3. The CDR3 sequence: CASSPTGDYQPQHF. The DNA of the CDR3 is TGTGCCAGCAGCCCTACAGGCGATTATCAGCCCCAGCATTTT.

This clonotype was detected only a few times. The gene calls are TRBV5-1 and TRBJ2-2, with D possibly being TRBD1 (5 bases). The germline V and J ends were trimmed by 3 bases and 5 bases, with 17 bases remaining between them. The germline CDR1 and CDR2 sequences are SGHRS and YFSETQ. CDR3 size: 16 residues. The CDR3: CASSSSGRAATGELFF. The CDR3 DNA sequence: TGCGCCAGCAGCTCCTCGGGCAGGGCGGCGACCGGGGAGCTGTTTTTT. Full variable domain (missing parts from reference TRBV5-1 and TRBJ2-2): KAGVTQTPRYLIKTRGQQVTLSCSPISGHRSVSWYQQTPGQGLQFLFEYFSETQRNKGNFPGRFSGRQFSNSRSEMNVSTLELGDSALYLCASSSSGRAATGELFFGEGSRLTVL.

The chain carries TRBV18 and TRBJ2-5; D ambiguous. Per the germline V gene, CDR1 is KGHSH and CDR2 is LQKENI. This CDR3 has 13 residues. The germline V and J ends were trimmed by 3 bases and 2 bases, with 7 bases remaining between them. CDR3 nucleotides: TGTGCCAGCTCACCTACACGACAAGAGACCCAGTACTTC. It translates to CASSPTRQETQYF.

The chain has TRBV5-1 and TRBJ2-5; D is unresolved. CDR3 size: 12 residues. Deletions cut 0 bases from V and 6 bases from J, with 6 bases between. The V gene's germline CDR1 is SGHRS and CDR2 YFSETQ. CDR3 nucleotides: TGCGCCAGCAGCTTGGAGGGCCAGACCCAGTACTTC. Residues: CASSLEGQTQYF.

A few counts support this clonotype. The rearrangement joins TRBV6-1 to TRBJ2-5; D is ambiguous. CDR1 is MNHNS and CDR2 is SASEGT in the germline V gene. Trimming shortened V by 6 bases and J by 2 bases, and 7 bases separated the two germline ends. This CDR3 has 12 amino acids. The CDR3 loop is CASSVRQETQYF. The DNA of the CDR3 is TGTGCCAGCAGCGTCAGACAAGAGACCCAGTACTTC.

This clonotype was counted only a few times. The V and J genes are TRBV10-3 and TRBJ2-1, with TRBD1 matching over 10 bases. V gave up 3 bases and J gave up 4 bases; unmatched junction bases: 3. CDR1 and CDR2 from the germline V gene are ENHRY and SYGVKD. The CDR3 has 15 residues. CDR3 nucleotide sequence: TGTGCCATCAGTGATGGGACAGGGGCTTACAATGAGCAGTTCTTC. Translating it yields CAISDGTGAYNEQFF.

The genes are TRBV5-4 and TRBJ2-6; no clear D. Germline V gene lookup returns CDR1 SGHNT and CDR2 YYREEE (reference sequence). The CDR3 spans 15 residues. The V end lost 1 base, the J end lost 4 bases, and 9 bases lay between the germline ends. The CDR3 DNA reads TGTGCCAGCAGCTTGCCGGTCACCGGGGCCAACGTCCTGACTTTC. It encodes CASSLPVTGANVLTF.

This clonotype was found a few times. The chain is built from TRBV29-1 and TRBJ1-1; D ambiguous. The ends were cut back, 4 bases at V and 7 bases at J, with 10 bases in the middle. Germline V gene sequence: CDR1 SQVTM, CDR2 ANQGSEA. The CDR3 is 11 amino acids. CDR3 residues: CSVATEYEAFF. In DNA, the CDR3 is TGCAGCGTTGCAACGGAATATGAAGCTTTCTTT.

This clonotype showed up just a few times. J is TRBJ2-1 and V is TRBV20-1, with D possibly being TRBD2 (6 bases). Germline values: CDR1 DFQATT, CDR2 SNEGSKA (reference sequence). V lost 6 bases to trimming and J lost 6 bases, with 12 bases between them. The CDR3 contains 12 residues. CDR3 region: CSATKGGNEQFF. The CDR3 nucleotides are TGCAGTGCGACTAAGGGAGGCAATGAGCAGTTCTTC.

The chain links TRBV11-2 to TRBJ2-2; a weak D match, TRBD1 (6 bases). Germline V CDR1 and CDR2: SGHAT, FQNNGV. V dropped 3 bases and J dropped 7 bases, with 15 bases sitting between them. The CDR3 loop spans 15 amino acids. CDR3 protein: CASSFGRGYSGELFF. CDR3 nucleotides: TGTGCCAGCAGCTTTGGCAGGGGCTACAGCGGGGAGCTGTTTTTT.

This clonotype appeared a few times. The genes are TRBV6-1 and TRBJ2-1; tentative D call: TRBD1 (5 bases). V lost 7 bases, J lost 1 base, and 11 bases lay in between. This CDR3 contains 14 residues. Per germline, CDR1 MNHNS and CDR2 SASEGT. CDR3 in amino acids: CASTGHPSYNEQFF. DNA of the CDR3: TGTGCCAGCACCGGACACCCTTCCTACAATGAGCAGTTCTTC.

This clonotype was observed many times. The chain couples TRBV12-3 or TRBV12-4 to TRBJ2-5, with D possibly TRBD1 on 5 matching bases. The V and J ends lost 5 bases and 7 bases respectively, with 8 bases between them. The CDR3 runs to 11 residues. The CDR3 region has the DNA TGTGCCAGCAGTACAACAGGGACCCAGTACTTC. The encoded protein is CASSTTGTQYF.

This clonotype turned up a few times. This chain links TRBV5-1 with TRBJ2-3; D ambiguous. Germline V gene lookup returns CDR1 SGHRS and CDR2 YFSETQ. The CDR3 extends over 12 amino acids. V was trimmed by 0 bases and J by 7 bases, leaving 6 bases between them. Here the CDR3 reads CASSLEPNTQYF. The CDR3 DNA is TGCGCCAGCAGCTTGGAGCCAAATACGCAGTATTTT.

A few counts support this clonotype. The rearrangement joins TRBV7-9 to TRBJ2-2, with TRBD2 matching over 9 bases. CDR1 and CDR2 (germline): SEHNR, FQNEAQ (reference sequence). J lost 1 base, V lost 5 bases, and 5 bases had no gene match. The CDR3 has 16 amino acids. DNA for the CDR3: TGTGCCAGCAGCGTCTCTAGCGGGAAGAACACCGGGGAGCTGTTTTTT. Translated: CASSVSSGKNTGELFF.

This clonotype was counted at least ten times. This sequence joins TRBV5-1 and TRBJ2-7, with unresolved D. CDR1 is SGHRS, CDR2 YFSETQ, per germline. CDR3 length equals 13 residues. V was trimmed by 4 bases and J by 2 bases, leaving 10 bases between them. This CDR3 is CASSLEMTYEQYF. CDR3 sequence (DNA): TGCGCCAGCAGCCTGGAGATGACCTACGAGCAGTACTTC.

This clonotype was counted many times. The V gene is TRBV10-3, the J gene TRBJ2-1; D ambiguous. The CDR3 totals 13 residues. V lost 6 bases and J 6 bases, leaving 12 bases between the germline ends. The germline CDR1 and CDR2 sequences are ENHRY and SYGVKD. The CDR3 coding sequence is TGTGCCATCAGGACCGAAGCGAGCAATGAGCAGTTCTTC. As protein: CAIRTEASNEQFF.

This chain links TRBV5-1 with TRBJ2-1, with 8 bases matching TRBD2. V lost 6 bases, J lost 4 bases, and 12 bases stayed unmatched. The CDR3 has 16 amino acids. CDR1 SGHRS and CDR2 YFSETQ come from the germline V gene. This CDR3 is CASTALERGSYNEQFF. The CDR3, as DNA: TGCGCCAGCACCGCATTGGAGCGGGGGAGTTACAATGAGCAGTTCTTC.

This clonotype has more than one count but fewer than ten. J is TRBJ1-5 and V is TRBV20-1, with TRBD1 matching over 8 bases. Trimming cost V 3 bases and J 7 bases; bases outside gene matches: 8. CDR3 length: 14 amino acids. Germline CDR1 reads DFQATT; CDR2 reads SNEGSKA (reference sequence). The CDR3 sequence is CSASSGQGGQPQHF. The CDR3 nucleotides read TGCAGTGCTAGCTCAGGACAGGGTGGGCAGCCCCAGCATTTT.

The chain has TRBV15 and TRBJ1-2; unclear D gene. The CDR3 is made up of 12 amino acids. From germline, CDR1 is LNHNV and CDR2 YYDKDF (reference sequence). The ends were cut back, 3 bases at V and 6 bases at J, with 8 bases in the middle. In DNA form, the CDR3 reads TGTGCCACCAGCAGCGGCACACATGGCTACACCTTC. It codes for CATSSGTHGYTF. Full variable domain (rest looked up from reference TRBV15 and TRBJ1-2): DAMVIQNPRYQVTQFGKPVTLSCSQTLNHNVMYWYQQKSSQAPKLLFHYYDKDFNNEADTPDNFQSRRPNTSFCFLDIRSPGLGDTAMYLCATSSGTHGYTFGSGTRLTVV.

Ten or more counts support this clonotype. The chain carries TRBV6-1 and TRBJ1-2; a weak D match, TRBD1 (5 bases). The germline V gene has CDR1 MNHNS and CDR2 SASEGT. This CDR3 contains 12 residues. V gave up 8 bases and J gave up 8 bases, with 15 bases separating them. The CDR3 here is CASADSIYGYTF. CDR3 nucleotide sequence: TGTGCCAGCGCCGACAGCATCTACGGCTACACCTTC.

This sequence joins TRBV5-5 and TRBJ1-1; TRBD1 is a possible D gene (6 bases). Trimming cost V 3 bases and J 1 base, with 13 bases left between them. The CDR3 runs to 15 residues. Germline V gene lookup returns CDR1 SGHKS and CDR2 YYEKEE (reference sequence). The CDR3 coding sequence is TGTGCCAGCAGCTCCATACAGGGATGGAACACTGAAGCTTTCTTT. This codes for CASSSIQGWNTEAFF.

J is TRBJ2-2 and V is TRBV20-1; maybe TRBD1 (5 bases). From germline, CDR1 is DFQATT and CDR2 SNEGSKA (reference sequence). The CDR3 has 17 amino acids. V lost 1 base to trimming and J lost 5 bases, with 20 bases between them. The CDR3 sequence is CSARVFGAQGFTGELFF. CDR3 DNA: TGCAGTGCTAGAGTGTTCGGTGCGCAGGGATTTACCGGGGAGCTGTTTTTT.

The chain uses TRBV7-6 and TRBJ1-1; 7 bases are shared with TRBD1. The V gene's germline CDR1 is SGHVS and CDR2 FNYEAQ. With V trimmed by 5 bases and J by 0 bases, 15 bases remained unmatched. CDR3 size: 18 residues. CDR3 coding DNA: TGTGCCAGCAGCACCCAACAGGGGACGACAACTTTGAACACTGAAGCTTTCTTT. It is translated as CASSTQQGTTTLNTEAFF.

In this sample, this clonotype turned up a few times. The chain employs TRBV4-1 and TRBJ2-7, with D maybe TRBD1 (5 bases). The CDR3 has 15 amino acids. Germline-derived CDR1 and CDR2 are MGHRA and YSYEKL. V shed 1 base and J shed 7 bases, with 17 bases lying between them. CDR3 residues: CASSQVSETVREQYF. The CDR3 DNA sequence: TGCGCCAGCAGCCAAGTCTCGGAGACAGTTCGTGAGCAGTACTTC.

This clonotype has only a few counts. The CDR3 DNA reads as TGCGCCAGCAGCTTGGACGCGGGACCTCTCAACAATGAGCAGTTCTTC. Translated, it gives CASSLDAGPLNNEQFF. This sequence joins TRBV5-1 and TRBJ2-1, with a possible D match to TRBD2 (6 bases). The CDR3 has 16 amino acids. Trimming removed 0 bases from V and 5 bases from J, with 15 bases in between. In germline, CDR1 is SGHRS, CDR2 YFSETQ.